The 8 T cell receptor beta chains below come from one sample, sequenced in a study of PD-1 blockade in classical Hodgkin lymphoma. Time point in this sample: cycle 4 day 1 (C4D1), after five to seven weeks of nivolumab. Relapse was seen in all patients after autologous stem cell transplantation, and brentuximab vedotin exposure was variable. The CD4+ T cells used were purified from thawed PBMCs through magnetic negative selection. Clones were read by immunoSEQ multiplex PCR, and TCRdb kept only the in-frame ones, dropping some. This table holds 15,000 to 20,000 clones, roughly 80% found once. The sample in question was CD4+ T cells from blood, obtained before the fourth cycle of nivolumab. The receptors derive from a human donor with classical Hodgkin lymphoma.

The chain combines TRBV11-2 with TRBJ1-1; D unresolved. Trimming took 6 bases from V and 4 from J, leaving 12 bases between them. Germline values: CDR1 SGHAT, CDR2 FQNNGV. The CDR3 is 13 amino acids. CDR3 nucleotides: TGTGCCAGCAGTATGGAGAGGCTCACTGAAGCTTTCTTT. This codes for CASSMERLTEAFF.

The J gene is TRBJ2-7, the V gene TRBV2, with TRBD2 matching over 7 bases. This CDR3 comprises 12 residues. The V segment lost 6 bases and the J segment 7 bases; nucleotides outside the gene matches: 6. Germline CDR1 and CDR2: SNHLY and FYNNEI. CDR3 nucleotides: TGTGCCAGCAGGGCGGGAGTAGTAGAGCAGTACTTC. Its translation is CASRAGVVEQYF.

This sequence joins TRBV11-3 and TRBJ2-1; 13 nucleotides line up with TRBD2. The germline V gene encodes CDR1 SGHNT and CDR2 YENEEA. V was clipped by 3 bases and J by 9 bases; unmatched bases: 5. There are 15 residues in the CDR3. Here the CDR3 DNA reads TGTGCCAGCAGCTTCGGACTAGCGGGAGTTAGTGAGCAGTTCTTC. Amino acids: CASSFGLAGVSEQFF.

The rearrangement joins TRBV9 to TRBJ1-1; D possibly corresponds to TRBD1 (5 bases). The CDR3 totals 14 residues. V shed 4 bases and J shed 3 bases, with 13 bases lying between them. Germline CDR1 is SGDLS and CDR2 is YYNGEE. CDR3 region: CASSKREGHTEAFF. The CDR3 DNA sequence: TGTGCCAGCAGCAAAAGGGAGGGGCACACTGAAGCTTTCTTT.

The V call is TRBV6-5, the J call TRBJ1-1; a weak D match, TRBD1 (5 bases). Germline V lookup: CDR1 MNHEY, CDR2 SVGAGI. Trimming cost V 5 bases and J 9 bases, with 19 bases left between them. There are 14 residues in the CDR3. The CDR3 DNA is TGTGCCAGCAGTCGCGCAGGGTTTTGGGAGAAAGCTTTCTTT. This translates into CASSRAGFWEKAFF.

Worth noting for this clone: This same CDR3 is encoded by further DNA sequences in the sample. The chain is built from TRBV19 and TRBJ1-2; TRBD1 matches at 9 bases. CDR1 is LNHDA, CDR2 SQIVND, per germline (reference sequence). The CDR3 contains 17 residues. J was trimmed by 5 bases and V by 4 bases; bases with no gene match: 14. As DNA, the CDR3 is TGTGCCAGTAGTACCCAGCATCGGACAGGGGTCGGTTATGGCTACACCTTC. This encodes CASSTQHRTGVGYGYTF.

The chain joins TRBV6-1 to TRBJ2-2, with D tentatively TRBD1 (6 bases). The germline V gene encodes CDR1 MNHNS and CDR2 SASEGT. The CDR3 extends over 15 amino acids. Trimming removed 6 bases from V and 4 bases from J, with 15 bases in between. Written as DNA, the CDR3 is TGTGCCAGCAGGAACAGGGTTGGGGGCACCGGGGAGCTGTTTTTT. The encoded protein is CASRNRVGGTGELFF.

V is TRBV29-1 and J is TRBJ1-5; no clear D. The germline V and J ends were trimmed by 6 bases and 0 bases, with 9 bases remaining between them. Germline CDR1 and CDR2: SQVTM and ANQGSEA. This CDR3 comprises 13 residues. The CDR3: CSVRKGSNQPQHF. The CDR3 DNA sequence: TGCAGCGTCAGAAAGGGTAGCAATCAGCCCCAGCATTTT.